This T cell receptor (beta chain) appears in the sequencing data of a study of T cell repertoires in cytomegalovirus infection. Overall study context: Researchers turned to recently identified HLA-C-restricted CMV epitopes as well as well-studied HLA-B-restricted ones.

General study findings and limits: CMV-specific HLA-C-restricted TCR beta clonotypes dominated the ex vivo response.

In the case of this clonotype: The antigen remains undetermined.

Via MiXCR, TCRdb re-called the reads, giving one row per CDR3 protein. The sample yields hundreds of thousands of distinct CDR3 sequences, roughly a third seen once. The CDR3 length is 14 residues. The germline V gene has CDR1 SNHLY and CDR2 FYNNEI. The V end lost 2 bases, the J end lost 1 base, and 8 bases lay between the germline ends. The rearrangement uses TRBV2 and TRBJ1-1, with D perhaps matching TRBD1 (6 bases). The source of this sequence is a human donor in good health (CMV status not recorded). Some clones in this sample may be carry-over from other donors' samples. The input for sequencing was cultured PBMCs, taken from culture after CMV antigen stimulation. The CDR3 region has the DNA TGTGCCAGCAGTGAAAGGGGACAGAACACTGAAGCTTTCTTT. This gives the protein CASSERGQNTEAFF.